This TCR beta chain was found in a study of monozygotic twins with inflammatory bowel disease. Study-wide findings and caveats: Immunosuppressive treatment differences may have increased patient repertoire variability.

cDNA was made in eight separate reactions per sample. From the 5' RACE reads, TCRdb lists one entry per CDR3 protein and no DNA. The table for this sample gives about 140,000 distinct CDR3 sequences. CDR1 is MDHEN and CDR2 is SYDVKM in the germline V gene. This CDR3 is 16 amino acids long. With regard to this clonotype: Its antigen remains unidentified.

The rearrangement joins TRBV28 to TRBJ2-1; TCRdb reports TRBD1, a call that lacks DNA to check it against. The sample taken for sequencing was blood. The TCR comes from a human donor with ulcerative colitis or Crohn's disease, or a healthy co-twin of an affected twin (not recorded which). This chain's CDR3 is CASSLSRTTGKNEQFF.